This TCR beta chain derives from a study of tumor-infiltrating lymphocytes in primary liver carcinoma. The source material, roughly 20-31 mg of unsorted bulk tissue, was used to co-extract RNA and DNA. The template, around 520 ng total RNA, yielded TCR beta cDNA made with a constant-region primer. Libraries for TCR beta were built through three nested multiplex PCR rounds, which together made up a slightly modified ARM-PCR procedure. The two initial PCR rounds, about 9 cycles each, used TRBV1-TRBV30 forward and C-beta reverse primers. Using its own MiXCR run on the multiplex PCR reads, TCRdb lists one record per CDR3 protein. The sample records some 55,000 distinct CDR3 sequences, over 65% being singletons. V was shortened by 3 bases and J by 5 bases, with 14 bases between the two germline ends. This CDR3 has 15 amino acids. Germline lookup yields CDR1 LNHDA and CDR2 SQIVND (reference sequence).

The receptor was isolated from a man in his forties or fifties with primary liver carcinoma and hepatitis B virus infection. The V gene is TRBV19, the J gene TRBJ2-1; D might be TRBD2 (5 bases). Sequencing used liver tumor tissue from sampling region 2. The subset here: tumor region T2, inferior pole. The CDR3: CASSIPTGIHNEQFF. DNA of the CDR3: TGTGCCAGTAGTATCCCAACCGGGATCCACAATGAGCAGTTCTTC.